This TCR beta chain was observed in a study of post-analysis software for immune sequencing data. Overall study results and limits: Elevated frequency relative to controls characterized several TRBV segments in patients, TRBV5-6, TRBV5-1 and TRBV20-1 among them.

This clonotype was detected only a few times. The antigen is undetermined. V gave up 5 bases and J gave up 5 bases; unmatched junction bases: 7. The CDR3 totals 14 residues. CDR1 is SEHNR and CDR2 is FQNEAQ in the germline V gene (reference sequence). TCR beta cDNA libraries had unique molecular identifiers. Each CDR3 protein gets one entry after TCRdb re-called the PCR reads with MiXCR. The sample has almost 700,000 distinct CDR3 sequences, roughly three fifths seen once; the top ten hold around 11%. The source material was blood. The gene calls are TRBV7-9 and TRBJ2-7; TRBD2 matches at 9 bases. The receptor comes from a girl aged 2 to 10 with multiple sclerosis. The CDR3: CASSPGTSLHEQYF. CDR3 nucleotide sequence: TGTGCCAGCAGCCCGGGGACTAGCCTTCACGAGCAGTACTTC.